This T cell receptor beta chain was found in a study of CDR3 diversity in severe acne. TCRdb re-called the PCR reads through MiXCR, storing one row per CDR3 protein. The data show some 84,000 distinct CDR3 sequences, 45% to 55% seen once. Turning to this clonotype: A read error is likely, as this CDR3 ends without the conserved phenylalanine or tryptophan.

Sample: blood. The receptor comes from a male donor in good health, without acne.

The chain's CDR3 is CASSSDYYEQYS. CDR3 in DNA: TGCGCCAGCAGCTCTGACTACTACGAGCAGTACTCC. J is TRBJ2-7 and V is TRBV5-4; perhaps TRBD2 as D (5 bases). Looked up from germline, CDR1 is SGHNT and CDR2 is YYREEE (reference sequence). This CDR3 is built from 12 residues.